Sequencing of this T cell receptor beta chain was carried out in a study of cytomegalovirus exposure and HLA in healthy donors. PCR employed 60 Vbeta and 13 Jbeta primers. Here immunoSEQ multiplex PCR was the method, and the copy in TCRdb shows in-frame clones only, minus some. The sample contains approximately 90,000 clones, roughly three quarters of which appear only once. The sequenced sample was PBMCs. The source of this sequence is a man aged 25-40 years in good health and CMV-seronegative.

CDR3: CASSIVRSSHTEAFF. CDR3 sequence (DNA): TGTGCCAGTAGTATAGTCCGGAGTTCACACACTGAAGCTTTCTTT. The chain combines TRBV19 with TRBJ1-1, with D unclear. From germline, CDR1 is LNHDA and CDR2 SQIVND (reference sequence). Deletions cut 1 base from V and 3 bases from J, with 12 bases between. This CDR3 comprises 15 residues.